This T cell receptor (beta chain) was found in a study of Tregs in tolerant kidney transplant recipients. Study information: The nonmyeloablative bone marrow transplants came from related graft donors, with transient mixed chimerism. Study outcomes and limitations: Donor-specific Treg expansion exceeded global Treg expansion in tolerant patients, suggesting antigen drive.

CD4+CD25+CD127- Tregs, CD4+CD25- non-Tregs, CD4 and CD8 cells were sorted. In the case of this clone: The antigen is not known.

The protocol was immunoSEQ multiplex PCR, while the TCRdb copy is restricted to in-frame clones and leaves out a portion. The sample has tens of thousands of clones, roughly 93% seen once; the top ten hold approximately 0.48%. This sequence originates from a human donor who received a combined kidney and bone marrow transplant. The sample in question was CD4+ T cells from blood, obtained before the transplant.

DNA for the CDR3: TGTGCCAGCAGTGGCAGGGGGCAATCTTACGAGCAGTACTTC. It encodes CASSGRGQSYEQYF. V and J are TRBV6-1 and TRBJ2-7; 8 bases agree with TRBD1. The CDR3 totals 14 residues. Losses at the gene ends were 4 bases for V and 4 bases for J; bases not matched to a gene: 6. Germline lookup yields CDR1 MNHNS and CDR2 SASEGT.